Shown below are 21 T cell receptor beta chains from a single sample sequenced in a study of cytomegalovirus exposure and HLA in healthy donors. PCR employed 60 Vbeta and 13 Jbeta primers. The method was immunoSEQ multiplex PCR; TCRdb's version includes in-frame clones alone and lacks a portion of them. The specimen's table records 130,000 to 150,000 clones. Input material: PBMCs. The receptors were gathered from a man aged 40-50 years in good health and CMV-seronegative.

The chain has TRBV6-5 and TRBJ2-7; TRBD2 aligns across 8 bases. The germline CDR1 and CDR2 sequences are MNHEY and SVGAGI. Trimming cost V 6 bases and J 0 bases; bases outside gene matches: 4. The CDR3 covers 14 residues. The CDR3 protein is CASRLAVHSYEQYF. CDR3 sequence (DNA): TGTGCCAGCAGACTAGCGGTCCACTCCTACGAGCAGTACTTC.

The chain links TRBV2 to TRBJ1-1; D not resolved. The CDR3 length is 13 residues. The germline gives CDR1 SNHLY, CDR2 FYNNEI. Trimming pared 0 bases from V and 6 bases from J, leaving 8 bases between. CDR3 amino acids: CASSEAGLSEAFF. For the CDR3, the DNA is TGTGCCAGCAGTGAAGCTGGCCTTTCTGAAGCTTTCTTT.

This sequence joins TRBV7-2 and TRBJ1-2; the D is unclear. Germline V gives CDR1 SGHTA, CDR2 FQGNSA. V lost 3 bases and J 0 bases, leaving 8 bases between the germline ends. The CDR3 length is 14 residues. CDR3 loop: CASSLEGSNYGYTF. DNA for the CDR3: TGTGCCAGCAGCTTGGAGGGCTCTAACTATGGCTACACCTTC.

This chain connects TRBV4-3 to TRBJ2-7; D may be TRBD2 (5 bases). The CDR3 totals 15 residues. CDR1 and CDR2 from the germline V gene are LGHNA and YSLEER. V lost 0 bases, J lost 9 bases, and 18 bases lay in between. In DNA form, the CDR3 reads TGCGCCAGCAGCCAAGATGGGGAGACTACCTCCGGGCAGTACTTC. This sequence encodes CASSQDGETTSGQYF.

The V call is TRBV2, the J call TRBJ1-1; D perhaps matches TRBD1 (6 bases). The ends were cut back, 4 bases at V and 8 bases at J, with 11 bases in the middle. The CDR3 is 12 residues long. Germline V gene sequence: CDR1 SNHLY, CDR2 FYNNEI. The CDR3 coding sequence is TGTGCCAGCAGTGGCGGACAGCCGGAAGCTTTCTTT. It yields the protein CASSGGQPEAFF.

CDR3 DNA sequence: TGTGCCAGCAGCCGGACAAACTACTATGGCTACACCTTC. It yields the protein CASSRTNYYGYTF. This chain uses TRBV6-1 with TRBJ1-2, with D possibly matching TRBD1 (5 bases). Germline CDR1 MNHNS, CDR2 SASEGT. The V and J ends lost 6 bases and 3 bases respectively, with 11 bases between them. The CDR3 covers 13 residues.

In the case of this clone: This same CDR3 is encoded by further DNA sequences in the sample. The CDR3 loop reads CAISESGQINQPQHF. Written as DNA, the CDR3 is TGTGCCATCAGTGAGAGTGGCCAGATAAATCAGCCCCAGCATTTT. V usage is TRBV10-3 and J usage is TRBJ1-5; D not certain. CDR1 is ENHRY, CDR2 SYGVKD, per germline. The CDR3 extends over 15 amino acids. V was shortened by 2 bases and J by 4 bases, with 12 bases between the two germline ends.

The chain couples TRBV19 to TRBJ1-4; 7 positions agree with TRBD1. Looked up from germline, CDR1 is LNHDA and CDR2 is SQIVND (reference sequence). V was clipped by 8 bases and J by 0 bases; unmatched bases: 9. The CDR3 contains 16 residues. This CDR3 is CASEGATSTTNEKLFF. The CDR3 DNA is TGTGCCAGTGAGGGGGCCACCTCTACAACTAATGAAAAACTGTTTTTT.

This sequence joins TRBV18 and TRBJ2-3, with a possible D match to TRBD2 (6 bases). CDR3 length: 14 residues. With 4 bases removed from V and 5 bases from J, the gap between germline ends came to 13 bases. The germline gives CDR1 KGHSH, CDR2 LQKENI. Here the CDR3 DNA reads TGTGCCAGCTCACGGGCTAGCGCAGGAGATACGCAGTATTTT. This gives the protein CASSRASAGDTQYF.

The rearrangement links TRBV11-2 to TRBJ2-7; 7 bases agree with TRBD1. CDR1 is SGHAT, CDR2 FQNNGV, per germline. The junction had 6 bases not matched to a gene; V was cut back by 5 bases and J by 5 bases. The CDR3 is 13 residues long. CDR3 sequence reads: CASSPDRVNEQYF. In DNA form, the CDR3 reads TGTGCCAGCAGCCCTGACAGGGTTAACGAGCAGTACTTC. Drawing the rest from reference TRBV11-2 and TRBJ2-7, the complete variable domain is EAGVAQSPRYKIIEKRQSVAFWCNPISGHATLYWYQQILGQGPKLLIQFQNNGVVDDSQLPKDRFSAERLKGVDSTLKIQPAKLEDSAVYLCASSPDRVNEQYFGPGTRLTVT.

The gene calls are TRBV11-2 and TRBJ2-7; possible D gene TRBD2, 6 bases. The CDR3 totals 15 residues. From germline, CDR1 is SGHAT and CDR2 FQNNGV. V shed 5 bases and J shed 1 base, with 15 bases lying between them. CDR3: CASSPMGGVSYEQYF. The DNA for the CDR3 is TGTGCCAGCAGCCCCATGGGAGGAGTATCCTACGAGCAGTACTTC.

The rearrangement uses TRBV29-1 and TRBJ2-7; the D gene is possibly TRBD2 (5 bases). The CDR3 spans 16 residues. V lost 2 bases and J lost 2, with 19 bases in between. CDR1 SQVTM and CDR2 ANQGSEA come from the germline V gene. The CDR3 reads CSVESLTGVNTYEQYF. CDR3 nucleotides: TGCAGCGTTGAAAGCCTCACCGGGGTAAATACCTACGAGCAGTACTTC.

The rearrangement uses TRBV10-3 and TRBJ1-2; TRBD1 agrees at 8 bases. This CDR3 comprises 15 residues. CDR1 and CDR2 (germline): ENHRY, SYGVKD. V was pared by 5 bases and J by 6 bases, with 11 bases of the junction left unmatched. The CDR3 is CAISYNDRGSHGYTF. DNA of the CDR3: TGTGCCATCAGTTACAATGACAGGGGATCCCATGGCTACACCTTC.

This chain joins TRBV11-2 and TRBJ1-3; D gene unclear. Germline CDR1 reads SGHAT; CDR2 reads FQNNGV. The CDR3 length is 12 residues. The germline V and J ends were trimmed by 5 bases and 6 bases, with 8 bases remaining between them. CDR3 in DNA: TGTGCCAGCAGCCCACGGTCAAACACCATATATTTT. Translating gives CASSPRSNTIYF.

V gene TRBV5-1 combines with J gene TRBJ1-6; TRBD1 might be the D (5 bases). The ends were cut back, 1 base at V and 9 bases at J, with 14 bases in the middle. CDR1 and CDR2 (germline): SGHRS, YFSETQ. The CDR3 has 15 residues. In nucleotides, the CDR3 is TGCGCCAGCAGCTTGCAGGGTCTTATTAGTTCACCCCTCCACTTT. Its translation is CASSLQGLISSPLHF.

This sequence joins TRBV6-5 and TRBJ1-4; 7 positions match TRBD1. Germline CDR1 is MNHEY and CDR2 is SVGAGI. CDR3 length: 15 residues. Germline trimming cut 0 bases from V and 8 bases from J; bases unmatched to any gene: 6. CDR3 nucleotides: TGTGCCAGCAGTTACTCGAGACAGGGCTACGAAAAACTGTTTTTT. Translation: CASSYSRQGYEKLFF.

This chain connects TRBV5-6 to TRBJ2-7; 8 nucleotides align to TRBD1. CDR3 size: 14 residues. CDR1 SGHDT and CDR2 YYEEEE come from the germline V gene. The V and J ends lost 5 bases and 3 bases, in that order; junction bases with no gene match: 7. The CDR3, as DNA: TGTGCCAGCAGACGGGCAGGGGGCCTCTACGAGCAGTACTTC. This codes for CASRRAGGLYEQYF.

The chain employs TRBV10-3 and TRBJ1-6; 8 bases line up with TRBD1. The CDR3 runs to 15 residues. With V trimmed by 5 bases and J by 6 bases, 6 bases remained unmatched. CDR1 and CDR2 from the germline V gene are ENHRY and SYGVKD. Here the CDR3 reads CAISSGQGGNSPLHF. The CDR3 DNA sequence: TGTGCCATCAGTTCCGGACAGGGAGGTAATTCACCCCTCCACTTT.

CDR3 nucleotides: TGTGCCAGCAGCTTGAAGACTAGGTGGGACAATGAGCAGTTCTTC. Encoded protein: CASSLKTRWDNEQFF. J is TRBJ2-1 and V is TRBV5-4; maybe TRBD2 (6 bases). CDR3 length: 15 amino acids. Germline V lookup: CDR1 SGHNT, CDR2 YYREEE (reference sequence). The V end lost 1 base, the J end lost 5 bases, and 13 bases lay between the germline ends. The full variable domain, in which reference TRBV5-4 and TRBJ2-1 provide the parts outside the CDR3, is ETGVTQSPTHLIKTRGQQVTLRCSSQSGHNTVSWYQQALGQGPQFIFQYYREEENGRGNFPPRFSGLQFPNYSSELNVNALELDDSALYLCASSLKTRWDNEQFFGPGTRLTVL.

CDR3 nucleotide sequence: TGTGCCACCAGCGGGGGAACAGGGGGCCGCTTTGGATTTTCACCCCTCCACTTT. This encodes CATSGGTGGRFGFSPLHF. The rearrangement joins TRBV15 to TRBJ1-6, with 9 bases identical to TRBD1. Germline CDR1 LNHNV, CDR2 YYDKDF (reference sequence). The CDR3 is made up of 18 amino acids. The V gene end was trimmed by 5 bases and the J gene end by 9 bases; junction bases not matched to a gene: 17.

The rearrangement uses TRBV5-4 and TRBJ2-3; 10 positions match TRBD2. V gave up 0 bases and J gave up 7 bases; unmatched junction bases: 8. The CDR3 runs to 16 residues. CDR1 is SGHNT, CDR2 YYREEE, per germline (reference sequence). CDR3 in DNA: TGTGCCAGCAGCTTGGCCAGCGGGGGGGCCATGAATACGCAGTATTTT. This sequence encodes CASSLASGGAMNTQYF.